These 24 T cell receptor beta chains originate from one sample sequenced in a study of T cell responses to AZD1222 COVID-19 vaccine. The table came from immunoSEQ multiplex PCR; TCRdb's copy has only in-frame clones and leaves some out. The data contain some 120,000 clones, roughly 87% of them singletons. Specimen: peripheral blood, collected on day 0 of AZD1222 vaccination. These receptors all stem from an adult in good health.

The chain uses TRBV6-2 or TRBV6-3 and TRBJ1-1; D is undetermined. The CDR3 runs to 14 residues. The germline CDR1 and CDR2 sequences are MNHEY and SVGEGT. Deletions cut 1 base from V and 1 base from J, with 7 bases between. The CDR3 reads CASSYWRGNTEAFF. In nucleotides, the CDR3 is TGTGCCAGCAGTTACTGGCGGGGGAACACTGAAGCTTTCTTT.

This clone occurred a few times. The CDR3 spells CASSLIAGGGSYNEQFF. CDR3 DNA sequence: TGTGCCAGCAGCCTTATAGCGGGGGGGGGCTCCTACAATGAGCAGTTCTTC. The V gene is TRBV27, the J gene TRBJ2-1; 11 bases fit TRBD2. The ends lost 6 bases at V and 0 bases at J; junction bases unmatched: 7. Germline-derived CDR1 and CDR2 are MNHEY and SMNVEV (reference sequence). The length of the CDR3 is 17 residues.

The chain combines TRBV6-5 with TRBJ1-2, with 8 bases fitting TRBD1. Trimming took 4 bases from V and 7 from J; bases not matched to a gene: 5. This CDR3 region has 13 residues. Germline V CDR1 and CDR2: MNHEY, SVGAGI. The CDR3: CASSFQGASGYTF. The CDR3 bases are TGTGCCAGCAGTTTTCAGGGGGCTAGTGGCTACACCTTC.

The chain carries TRBV7-9 and TRBJ2-3; 8 bases fit TRBD1. In germline, CDR1 is SEHNR, CDR2 FQNEAQ (reference sequence). CDR3 length equals 18 residues. V trimming: 1 base; J trimming: 3 bases; junction bases outside the gene matches: 12. The chain's CDR3 is CASSLGINSGGSTDTQYF. In DNA form, the CDR3 reads TGTGCCAGCAGCTTAGGTATCAACTCAGGGGGCAGTACAGATACGCAGTATTTT. Using reference TRBV7-9 and TRBJ2-3 for the parts outside the CDR3, the full variable domain is DTGVSQNPRHKITKRGQNVTFRCDPISEHNRLYWYRQTLGQGPEFLTYFQNEAQLEKSRLLSDRFSAERPKGSFSTLEIQRTEQGDSAMYLCASSLGINSGGSTDTQYFGPGTRLTVL.

This clone was seen a single time. V gene TRBV12-3 or TRBV12-4 combines with J gene TRBJ1-1; TRBD1 agrees at 8 bases. The CDR3 runs 13 residues. V lost 6 bases, J lost 4 bases, and 4 bases stayed unmatched. CDR3 sequence: CASSLQGVTEAFF. The CDR3 DNA is TGTGCCAGCAGCCTACAGGGGGTCACTGAAGCTTTCTTT.

The chain combines TRBV11-3 with TRBJ2-7; no clear D. CDR1 SGHNT and CDR2 YENEEA come from the germline V gene. This CDR3 has 15 amino acids. V was cut by 4 bases and J by 5 bases, with 18 bases left in between. Written as DNA, the CDR3 is TGTGCCAGCAGCTCCAGACAAGGGCCTCTGGACGAGCAGTACTTC. Its translation is CASSSRQGPLDEQYF.

The genes are TRBV2 and TRBJ1-2; 9 bases are a match to TRBD1. V lost 6 bases and J lost 3; bases outside the gene matches: 11. The CDR3 covers 16 residues. CDR1 SNHLY and CDR2 FYNNEI come from the germline V gene. The CDR3, as DNA: TGTGCCAGCAGAGAAACCCGGGACAGGGTCGACTATGGCTACACCTTC. Encoded protein: CASRETRDRVDYGYTF.

The chain employs TRBV5-8 and TRBJ2-1; no definite D call. Germline V CDR1 and CDR2: SGHTS, YDEGEE. The CDR3 contains 9 residues. Trimming pared 0 bases from V and 11 bases from J, leaving 0 bases between. The DNA for the CDR3 is TGTGCCAGCAGCTTGGAGCAGTTCTTC. Its protein is CASSLEQFF. Filled out from reference TRBV5-8 and TRBJ2-1, the complete variable domain reads EAGVTQSPTHLIKTRGQQATLRCSPISGHTSVYWYQQALGLGLQFLLWYDEGEERNRGNFPPRFSGRQFPNYSSELNVNALELEDSALYLCASSLEQFFGPGTRLTVL.

This rearrangement joins TRBV5-4 to TRBJ2-3; perhaps TRBD2 as D (7 bases). Germline V CDR1 and CDR2: SGHNT, YYREEE (reference sequence). Trimming shortened V by 4 bases and J by 1 base, and 16 bases separated the two germline ends. The CDR3 is 16 amino acids. In DNA, the CDR3 is TGTGCCAGCAGCCCTAGAGGGGGGGGCCGCACAGATACGCAGTATTTT. Amino acid sequence: CASSPRGGGRTDTQYF.

The rearrangement links TRBV10-3 to TRBJ2-7; TRBD2 is a possible D gene (6 bases). Trimming stripped 4 bases from V and 2 bases from J, with 21 bases between. Per the germline V gene, CDR1 is ENHRY and CDR2 is SYGVKD. The CDR3 is 17 residues long. The chain's CDR3 is CAISVLPTGLGAYEQYF. The CDR3 coding sequence is TGTGCCATCAGTGTACTTCCAACGGGACTTGGGGCCTACGAGCAGTACTTC.

This sequence joins TRBV10-1 and TRBJ2-7; 9 bases map to TRBD1. Unmatched junction bases numbered 6, after V lost 6 bases and J lost 0 bases. Germline lookup yields CDR1 WNHNN and CDR2 SYGVQD (reference sequence). The CDR3 is 15 amino acids. The CDR3 here is CASRPPGQGSYEQYF. The CDR3 bases are TGCGCCAGCAGACCCCCGGGACAGGGCTCCTACGAGCAGTACTTC.

This clone was detected once. V gene TRBV11-3 combines with J gene TRBJ2-5; D remains ambiguous. Germline-derived CDR1 and CDR2 are SGHNT and YENEEA. The CDR3 covers 12 residues. The V end was cut by 6 bases, the J end by 5 bases, with 10 bases between. This CDR3 is CASSIASETQYF. The CDR3 coding sequence is TGTGCCAGCAGTATTGCCTCGGAGACCCAGTACTTC.

The chain carries TRBV11-3 and TRBJ2-3; D perhaps matches TRBD2 (6 bases). V lost 7 bases and J 0 bases, leaving 14 bases between the germline ends. The germline V gene encodes CDR1 SGHNT and CDR2 YENEEA. This CDR3 is built from 15 residues. CDR3 protein: CASNPEGASTDTQYF. CDR3 DNA sequence: TGTGCCAGCAACCCGGAGGGCGCGAGCACAGATACGCAGTATTTT.

This clone was seen once. The V call is TRBV7-3, the J call TRBJ2-5; TRBD1 aligns across 8 bases. J gave up 4 bases and V 5 bases, and 3 bases lay outside the gene matches. Germline lookup yields CDR1 SGHTA and CDR2 FQGTGA. This CDR3 comprises 13 residues. CDR3 loop: CASSIQGGETQYF. In nucleotides, the CDR3 is TGTGCCAGCAGCATACAGGGGGGAGAGACCCAGTACTTC.

The chain joins TRBV6-2 or TRBV6-3 to TRBJ1-1, with 7 positions matching TRBD1. In germline, CDR1 is MNHEY, CDR2 SVGEGT. CDR3 size: 13 residues. The V gene end was trimmed by 2 bases and the J gene end by 10 bases; junction bases not matched to a gene: 7. The CDR3 reads CASSYKRDSGAFF. CDR3 sequence (DNA): TGTGCCAGCAGTTACAAACGGGACAGTGGAGCTTTCTTT.

V and J are TRBV11-2 and TRBJ2-1; no definite D call. This CDR3 contains 11 residues. From germline, CDR1 is SGHAT and CDR2 FQNNGV. Trimming stripped 5 bases from V and 7 bases from J, with 6 bases between. The DNA for the CDR3 is TGTGCCAGCAGCCGATATAATGAGCAGTTCTTC. This gives the protein CASSRYNEQFF.

The chain links TRBV19 to TRBJ1-1; D call uncertain. Looked up from germline, CDR1 is LNHDA and CDR2 is SQIVND (reference sequence). Trimming took off 3 bases at V and 7 bases at J, with 9 bases between the two ends. CDR3 size: 12 residues. The CDR3 is CASSILVSEAFF. The CDR3 DNA is TGTGCCAGTAGTATCCTGGTGAGTGAAGCTTTCTTT.

The chain uses TRBV9 and TRBJ1-3; D remains unclear. V was clipped by 2 bases and J by 4 bases, with 13 bases between them. Germline CDR1 is SGDLS and CDR2 is YYNGEE. The CDR3 runs to 15 residues. CDR3 residues: CASSVEGSRGNTIYF. The DNA for the CDR3 is TGTGCCAGCAGCGTTGAGGGCAGTCGAGGAAACACCATATATTTT.

The chain joins TRBV15 to TRBJ1-4; 7 positions match TRBD1. Per germline, CDR1 LNHNV and CDR2 YYDKDF (reference sequence). Trimming cost V 5 bases and J 0 bases; bases outside gene matches: 6. CDR3 size: 16 residues. CDR3 region: CATSRGTVATNEKLFF. For the CDR3, the DNA is TGTGCCACCAGCCGAGGGACAGTTGCAACTAATGAAAAACTGTTTTTT.

The V and J genes are TRBV27 and TRBJ1-2; D gene unclear. Trimming cost V 6 bases and J 2 bases, with 7 bases left between them. The CDR3 loop spans 12 amino acids. CDR1 and CDR2 from the germline V gene are MNHEY and SMNVEV (reference sequence). CDR3 sequence reads: CASRGQNYGYTF. CDR3 sequence (DNA): TGTGCCAGCAGGGGCCAGAACTATGGCTACACCTTC.

The chain uses TRBV4-1 and TRBJ2-7, with D unresolved. Trimming pared 9 bases from V and 1 base from J, leaving 16 bases between. CDR3 length: 14 residues. Per germline, CDR1 MGHRA and CDR2 YSYEKL. The CDR3, as DNA: TGCGCCAGACCTCCGACTGGCAAGTCCTACGAGCAGTACTTC. Its translation is CARPPTGKSYEQYF.

The chain couples TRBV5-1 to TRBJ1-5, with a tentative D call TRBD1 (5 bases). Germline V gene data show CDR1 as SGHRS and CDR2 as YFSETQ. The CDR3 is 15 residues long. The ends were cut back, 0 bases at V and 2 bases at J, with 9 bases in the middle. CDR3 amino acids: CASSLETGGNQPQHF. The CDR3 bases are TGCGCCAGCAGCTTGGAGACGGGGGGCAATCAGCCCCAGCATTTT.

This chain links TRBV6-1 with TRBJ1-5; D not resolved. The germline V gene has CDR1 MNHNS and CDR2 SASEGT. The V and J ends lost 0 bases and 2 bases respectively, with 11 bases between them. This CDR3 is 16 amino acids long. CDR3 bases: TGTGCCAGCAGTGAAGCGGGAAGAAAGGGCAATCAGCCCCAGCATTTT. Its protein is CASSEAGRKGNQPQHF.

The gene calls are TRBV30 and TRBJ2-1; the D gene could be TRBD1 or TRBD2 (5 bases each). With 4 bases removed from V and 8 bases from J, the gap between germline ends came to 9 bases. The germline gives CDR1 GTSNPN, CDR2 SVGIG (reference sequence). The CDR3 totals 11 residues. CDR3 coding DNA: TGTGCCTGGACGGGACGGGATGAGCAGTTCTTC. Its protein is CAWTGRDEQFF.